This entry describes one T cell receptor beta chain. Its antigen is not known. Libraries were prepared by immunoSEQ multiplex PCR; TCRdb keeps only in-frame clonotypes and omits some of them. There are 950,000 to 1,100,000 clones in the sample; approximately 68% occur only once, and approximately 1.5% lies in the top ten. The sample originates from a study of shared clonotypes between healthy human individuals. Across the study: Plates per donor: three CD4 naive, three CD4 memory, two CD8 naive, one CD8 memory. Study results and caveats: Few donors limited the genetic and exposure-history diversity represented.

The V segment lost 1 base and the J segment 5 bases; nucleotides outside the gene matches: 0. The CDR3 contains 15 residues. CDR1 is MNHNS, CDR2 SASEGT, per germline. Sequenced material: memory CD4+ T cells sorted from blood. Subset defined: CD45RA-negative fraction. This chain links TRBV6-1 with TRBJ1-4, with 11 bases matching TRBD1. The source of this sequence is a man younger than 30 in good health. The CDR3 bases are TGTGCCAGCAGTGAAGGGACAGGGGGCAATGAAAAACTGTTTTTT. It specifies CASSEGTGGNEKLFF.